The clone carrying this T cell receptor beta chain showed up just a few times. Its antigen is not identified. The record originates from a study of T-cell memory formation after mild COVID-19. The study, taken as a whole, reports: CD4+ bias marked clones expanding day 15 to 37, unlike balanced contracting clones.

The authors produced TCR alpha and TCR beta cDNA libraries with sample barcodes and UMIs by 5'RACE using constant-segment primers. TCRdb ran MiXCR on the 5' RACE reads and lists one entry per CDR3 protein. The repertoire includes fewer than 600,000 distinct CDR3 sequences, about 20% of them detected once, and around 8.4% sits in the top ten. Unmatched junction bases numbered 7, after V lost 7 bases and J lost 0 bases. The CDR3 is made up of 16 amino acids. CDR1 and CDR2 from the germline V gene are SGHNT and YENEEA. The source of this sequence is an adult woman who had mild COVID-19 (a few samples of this study predate the infection). Cell type and time point are not known. This chain links TRBV11-3 with TRBJ2-7; 12 nucleotides agree with TRBD2. Sample: PBMCs or a T cell subset sorted from them (not recorded which). The CDR3 sequence is CASNGLAGLSSYEQYF. The CDR3 DNA is TGTGCCAGCAACGGACTAGCGGGGCTAAGCTCCTACGAGCAGTACTTC. Together with reference TRBV11-3 and TRBJ2-7, the CDR3 gives the full variable domain: EAGVVQSPRYKIIEKKQPVAFWCNPISGHNTLYWYLQNLGQGPELLIRYENEEAVDDSQLPKDRFSAERLKGVDSTLKIQPAELGDSAVYLCASNGLAGLSSYEQYFGPGTRLTVT.